The 14 T cell receptor beta chains reported below all come from one sample, sequenced in a study of cytomegalovirus exposure and HLA in healthy donors (dated by TCRdb to 2015 to 2018). The library was built by means of the immunoSEQ multiplex PCR assay. TCRdb mirrors the immuneACCESS table, restricted to in-frame sequences. Some clones are absent from its copies; in checked studies, under half trace to an unresolved V gene, and the reason for the others is unknown. A total of 300,000 or so clones appear in this sample, around 90% of them only once. The ten largest clonotypes hold approximately 0.96% of the sample. The material sequenced was PBMCs. These receptors were collected from a man in his thirties or forties in good health and CMV-seronegative.

This clone was found once. This chain connects TRBV2 to TRBJ2-3; 9 positions agree with TRBD2. The germline gives CDR1 SNHLY, CDR2 FYNNEI. This CDR3 spans 13 amino acids. The J segment lost 8 bases and the V segment lost 7 bases, leaving 7 bases of the junction unmatched. The CDR3 sequence: CASKISGGGTQYF. CDR3 DNA: TGTGCCAGCAAGATTAGCGGGGGAGGTACGCAGTATTTT.

The CDR3 DNA is TGTGCCAGCAGCTTACTGAACAGCCTTTATGGCTACACCTTC. This sequence encodes CASSLLNSLYGYTF. The chain recombines TRBV7-8 with TRBJ1-2; no clear D. V was clipped by 2 bases and J by 5 bases, with 12 bases between them. Germline values: CDR1 SGHVS, CDR2 FQNEAQ. The CDR3 consists of 14 residues. The full variable domain, its missing parts supplied by reference TRBV7-8 and TRBJ1-2, is GAGVSQSPRYKVAKRGQDVALRCDPISGHVSLFWYQQALGQGPEFLTYFQNEAQLDKSGLPSDRFFAERPEGSVSTLKIQRTQQEDSAVYLCASSLLNSLYGYTFGSGTRLTVV.

The chain has TRBV10-3 and TRBJ2-4; D perhaps matches TRBD1 (5 bases). V gave up 0 bases and J gave up 0 bases, with 15 bases separating them. The CDR3 consists of 18 residues. The germline gives CDR1 ENHRY, CDR2 SYGVKD. In nucleotides, the CDR3 is TGTGCCATCAGTGAGTCTTTTAAGGGGTTAGTAGCCAAAAACATTCAGTACTTC. Translated, it gives CAISESFKGLVAKNIQYF.

This clone appeared a few times. The chain recombines TRBV7-9 with TRBJ1-6; TRBD1 agrees at 7 bases. V lost 4 bases and J lost 10; bases outside the gene matches: 7. This CDR3 is built from 14 residues. Germline V gene sequence: CDR1 SEHNR, CDR2 FQNEAQ (reference sequence). CDR3 loop: CASSWGQMLSPLHF. CDR3 DNA sequence: TGTGCCAGCAGCTGGGGACAGATGTTGTCACCCCTCCACTTT.

This clone appeared a few times. The genes are TRBV2 and TRBJ2-5; TRBD2 matches 13 bases. The V gene end was trimmed by 5 bases and the J gene end by 4 bases; junction bases not matched to a gene: 13. Germline-derived CDR1 and CDR2 are SNHLY and FYNNEI. The CDR3 is 18 residues long. The CDR3 protein is CASSTSGGVALGRETQYF. The DNA of the CDR3 is TGTGCCAGCAGTACTAGCGGGGGGGTCGCATTGGGGCGAGAGACCCAGTACTTC.

The chain is built from TRBV6-6 and TRBJ1-1; possibly TRBD1 for D (6 bases). The CDR3 is made up of 16 amino acids. The germline CDR1 and CDR2 sequences are MNHNY and SVGAGI (reference sequence). Trimming removed 6 bases from V and 0 bases from J, with 17 bases in between. CDR3 DNA sequence: TGTGCCAGCAGGCAGGGGTCGACGGTTCTGAACACTGAAGCTTTCTTT. It codes for CASRQGSTVLNTEAFF.

The V call is TRBV7-9, the J call TRBJ2-5; TRBD2 matches 8 bases. The CDR3 consists of 15 residues. Trimming took 6 bases from V and 10 from J; bases not matched to a gene: 16. Germline CDR1 is SEHNR and CDR2 is FQNEAQ (reference sequence). CDR3 nucleotide sequence: TGTGCCAGCAGACTATCGGAGACTAGCGATGGGGTCCAGTACTTC. Protein sequence: CASRLSETSDGVQYF. Looking up the rest from reference TRBV7-9 and TRBJ2-5 gives the full variable domain: DTGVSQNPRHKITKRGQNVTFRCDPISEHNRLYWYRQTLGQGPEFLTYFQNEAQLEKSRLLSDRFSAERPKGSFSTLEIQRTEQGDSAMYLCASRLSETSDGVQYFGPGTRLLVL.

This chain uses TRBV6-5 with TRBJ2-7, with 9 bases aligning to TRBD2. Germline trimming cut 5 bases from V and 1 base from J; bases unmatched to any gene: 3. Germline V gives CDR1 MNHEY, CDR2 SVGAGI. The CDR3 has 14 residues. The CDR3 sequence is CASSALAGSYEQYF. In nucleotides, the CDR3 is TGTGCCAGCAGTGCCCTAGCGGGGTCCTACGAGCAGTACTTC.

The gene calls are TRBV5-1 and TRBJ2-5; 8 bases fit TRBD2. There are 14 residues in the CDR3. Trimming cost V 2 bases and J 5 bases; bases outside gene matches: 5. The germline V gene encodes CDR1 SGHRS and CDR2 YFSETQ. The CDR3 sequence is CASSLRTSHETQYF. CDR3 coding DNA: TGCGCCAGCAGCTTACGGACTAGCCACGAGACCCAGTACTTC.

The rearrangement links TRBV5-6 to TRBJ1-5; the D is unclear. The CDR3 runs to 12 residues. The V end lost 0 bases, the J end lost 7 bases, and 5 bases lay between the germline ends. The germline CDR1 and CDR2 sequences are SGHDT and YYEEEE. The CDR3 DNA reads TGTGCCAGCAGCTTGGGGAGACAGCCCCAGCATTTT. It specifies CASSLGRQPQHF.

The chain uses TRBV6-5 and TRBJ1-1, with 9 positions matching TRBD1. The V and J ends lost 2 bases and 5 bases, in that order; junction bases with no gene match: 6. The CDR3 length is 15 residues. The germline V gene encodes CDR1 MNHEY and CDR2 SVGAGI. CDR3 amino acids: CASSYVGTGRTEAFF. The CDR3 coding sequence is TGTGCCAGCAGTTACGTCGGGACAGGGCGGACTGAAGCTTTCTTT.

Here the CDR3 reads CASSPRSTGPQGDQPQHF. The CDR3 DNA reads as TGTGCCAGCTCACCACGATCGACGGGGCCACAGGGAGATCAGCCCCAGCATTTT. The gene calls are TRBV18 and TRBJ1-5; possibly TRBD1 for D (6 bases). CDR3 size: 18 residues. The V end was cut by 1 base, the J end by 5 bases, with 21 bases between. Germline CDR1 is KGHSH and CDR2 is LQKENI.

The chain carries TRBV5-6 and TRBJ1-3; 7 nucleotides agree with TRBD1. The CDR3 extends over 19 amino acids. The germline V gene has CDR1 SGHDT and CDR2 YYEEEE. V lost 0 bases and J lost 0; bases outside the gene matches: 12. The CDR3 is CASSLGATGVTISGNTIYF. DNA for the CDR3: TGTGCCAGCAGCTTGGGAGCCACAGGGGTGACAATCTCTGGAAACACCATATATTTT.

This clone appeared a single time. The V and J genes are TRBV4-1 and TRBJ2-4; 8 bases are shared with TRBD1. J was trimmed by 0 bases and V by 2 bases; bases with no gene match: 18. CDR1 and CDR2 (germline): MGHRA, YSYEKL. The CDR3 runs to 21 residues. The CDR3 here is CASSQTVSRTGIKLAKNIQYF. In nucleotides, the CDR3 is TGCGCCAGCAGCCAAACTGTATCAAGGACAGGGATTAAATTAGCCAAAAACATTCAGTACTTC.